The 26 T cell receptor beta chains below all came from one sample that was sequenced in a study of cytomegalovirus exposure and HLA in healthy donors. The PCR made use of 60 Vbeta and 13 Jbeta primers. The method was immunoSEQ multiplex PCR; TCRdb's version includes in-frame clones alone and lacks a portion of them. Of about 150,000 clones in the sample, approximately 79% were seen once. What was sequenced was PBMCs. The receptors come from a male donor in good health and CMV-seronegative.

A few counts support this clone. The CDR3 nucleotides read TGTGCCAGCAGCTCTACAGGGCCCGACGGGCAGTACTTC. Its translation is CASSSTGPDGQYF. The rearrangement uses TRBV5-8 and TRBJ2-7; perhaps TRBD1 as D (6 bases). The CDR3 has 13 residues. V was cut by 3 bases and J by 9 bases, with 16 bases left in between. CDR1 and CDR2 from the germline V gene are SGHTS and YDEGEE.

The J gene is TRBJ1-3, the V gene TRBV19; D unclear. V lost 3 bases and J 4 bases, leaving 7 bases between the germline ends. The CDR3 consists of 13 residues. CDR1 is LNHDA, CDR2 SQIVND, per germline (reference sequence). For the CDR3, the DNA is TGTGCCAGTAGTATGAGTGCGGGAAACACCATATATTTT. Its translation is CASSMSAGNTIYF.

There are a few counts of this clone. The chain combines TRBV4-1 with TRBJ1-1; possible D gene TRBD1, 6 bases. Germline assignment: CDR1 MGHRA and CDR2 YSYEKL. V lost 1 base, J lost 0 bases, and 9 bases lay in between. The CDR3 is 15 amino acids. DNA of the CDR3: TGCGCCAGCAGCCAAGGGGCAGGGGTGAACACTGAAGCTTTCTTT. Translated, it gives CASSQGAGVNTEAFF.

The chain has TRBV29-1 and TRBJ1-1; 10 bases agree with TRBD1. The V segment lost 6 bases and the J segment 8 bases; nucleotides outside the gene matches: 9. Germline V CDR1 and CDR2: SQVTM, ANQGSEA. This CDR3 comprises 13 residues. Here the CDR3 reads CSVQAGQGTEAFF. CDR3 sequence (DNA): TGCAGCGTCCAAGCGGGACAGGGGACCGAAGCTTTCTTT.

The chain links TRBV2 to TRBJ2-1, with a possible D match to TRBD2 (6 bases). Germline-derived CDR1 and CDR2 are SNHLY and FYNNEI. Trimming cost V 7 bases and J 2 bases, with 12 bases left between them. The CDR3 is 14 residues long. The DNA for the CDR3 is TGTGCCAGCATGGAGGGGCGTACCTACAATGAGCAGTTCTTC. Translating it yields CASMEGRTYNEQFF. The whole variable domain, remainder taken from reference TRBV2 and TRBJ2-1, is EPEVTQTPSHQVTQMGQEVILRCVPISNHLYFYWYRQILGQKVEFLVSFYNNEISEKSEIFDDQFSVERPDGSNFTLKIRSTKLEDSAMYFCASMEGRTYNEQFFGPGTRLTVL.

This clone was seen a handful of times. This sequence joins TRBV6-5 and TRBJ1-2; tentative D call: TRBD1 (6 bases). Germline loops: CDR1 MNHEY, CDR2 SVGAGI. With 9 bases removed from V and 4 bases from J, the gap between germline ends came to 18 bases. CDR3 length equals 14 residues. The CDR3: CASRRRGLSYGYTF. The DNA for the CDR3 is TGTGCCAGTCGACGCAGGGGCCTAAGCTATGGCTACACCTTC.

The chain combines TRBV19 with TRBJ1-2; D may be TRBD1 (5 bases). Trimming cost V 8 bases and J 0 bases, with 19 bases left between them. Germline V CDR1 and CDR2: LNHDA, SQIVND (reference sequence). The CDR3 is 16 residues long. CDR3 DNA: TGTGCCAGTCGACTGACAGCCCTAATGACTAACTATGGCTACACCTTC. Translation gives CASRLTALMTNYGYTF.

In this sample, this clone turned up once. The rearrangement uses TRBV28 and TRBJ1-1; D is possibly TRBD1 (6 bases). This CDR3 is built from 14 residues. The germline gives CDR1 MDHEN, CDR2 SYDVKM. Trimming shortened V by 2 bases and J by 6 bases, and 13 bases separated the two germline ends. CDR3 sequence reads: CASSLQGTPPEAFF. DNA for the CDR3: TGTGCCAGCAGTTTACAGGGGACCCCTCCTGAAGCTTTCTTT.

This clone has just one count. The rearrangement links TRBV5-5 to TRBJ1-2; 7 nucleotides line up with TRBD1. Germline V CDR1 and CDR2: SGHKS, YYEKEE (reference sequence). There are 15 residues in the CDR3. The junction had 5 bases not matched to a gene; V was cut back by 0 bases and J by 3 bases. The CDR3 protein is CASSLDPGGYYGYTF. The CDR3 DNA follows: TGTGCCAGCAGCTTGGATCCAGGGGGATACTATGGCTACACCTTC.

The V call is TRBV5-1, the J call TRBJ1-6; no clear D gene. Germline CDR1 SGHRS, CDR2 YFSETQ. This CDR3 comprises 15 residues. Between the trimmed V and J ends, which lost 2 bases and 9 bases, there was a span of 15 bases. CDR3 region: CASSFFEGSASPLHF. CDR3 bases: TGCGCCAGCAGCTTCTTTGAGGGCTCGGCTTCACCCCTCCACTTT.

The chain couples TRBV19 to TRBJ2-4; the match to TRBD1 covers 9 bases. There are 14 residues in the CDR3. The V gene's germline CDR1 is LNHDA and CDR2 SQIVND (reference sequence). The V segment lost 5 bases and the J segment 13 bases; nucleotides outside the gene matches: 12. The DNA of the CDR3 is TGTGCCAGTAGTGGGGGTTCGACAGGGGGGAGGCAGTACTTC. As protein: CASSGGSTGGRQYF.

This clone has only one observation. The rearrangement uses TRBV6-6 and TRBJ2-6; tentatively, D is TRBD1 (6 bases). CDR1 is MNHNY, CDR2 SVGAGI, per germline (reference sequence). The CDR3 is 16 amino acids. V gave up 2 bases and J gave up 0 bases, with 8 bases separating them. The CDR3 is CASSYPTGSGANVLTF. In DNA, the CDR3 is TGTGCCAGCAGTTACCCGACAGGCTCTGGGGCCAACGTCCTGACTTTC.

V and J are TRBV5-1 and TRBJ1-2, with 8 nucleotides matching TRBD1. With 0 bases clipped from V and 3 bases from J, the junction kept 4 bases outside the gene matches. The CDR3 is made up of 15 amino acids. Germline loops: CDR1 SGHRS, CDR2 YFSETQ. CDR3 sequence reads: CASSLEAGGHYGYTF. CDR3 sequence (DNA): TGCGCCAGCAGCTTGGAGGCAGGGGGCCACTATGGCTACACCTTC. Full variable domain (missing parts from reference TRBV5-1 and TRBJ1-2): KAGVTQTPRYLIKTRGQQVTLSCSPISGHRSVSWYQQTPGQGLQFLFEYFSETQRNKGNFPGRFSGRQFSNSRSEMNVSTLELGDSALYLCASSLEAGGHYGYTFGSGTRLTVV.

The chain links TRBV11-2 to TRBJ1-1; tentatively, D is TRBD1 (6 bases). The CDR3 covers 15 residues. Germline loops: CDR1 SGHAT, CDR2 FQNNGV. V was pared by 7 bases and J by 2 bases, with 17 bases between. The CDR3 loop reads CASTPRRGGNTEAFF. CDR3 DNA: TGTGCCAGCACCCCAAGGAGGGGGGGTAACACTGAAGCTTTCTTT.

V and J are TRBV27 and TRBJ1-2; 9 bases fit TRBD1. CDR1 and CDR2 (germline): MNHEY, SMNVEV (reference sequence). This CDR3 contains 16 residues. The V segment lost 7 bases and the J segment 5 bases; nucleotides outside the gene matches: 14. CDR3 in DNA: TGTGCCAGCACCCCTAGCCCCGGGACAGGGCAATATGGCTACACCTTC. It is translated as CASTPSPGTGQYGYTF.

V and J are TRBV5-1 and TRBJ2-7; D may be TRBD1 (5 bases). From germline, CDR1 is SGHRS and CDR2 YFSETQ. CDR3 length: 13 amino acids. Trimming took off 1 base at V and 2 bases at J, with 7 bases between the two ends. CDR3 sequence (DNA): TGCGCCAGCAGCTTGCGACAGACCTACGAGCAGTACTTC. Translated, it gives CASSLRQTYEQYF.

This clone was seen only once. The chain has TRBV6-1 and TRBJ2-1, with TRBD1 matching over 7 bases. With V trimmed by 3 bases and J by 7 bases, 6 bases remained unmatched. Germline values: CDR1 MNHNS, CDR2 SASEGT. This CDR3 has 14 residues. The CDR3 bases are TGTGCCAGCAGTGATGGTAGGGGGCTGAATGAGCAGTTCTTC. Its protein product is CASSDGRGLNEQFF.

This clone appeared once. The chain has TRBV11-2 and TRBJ1-2, with D possibly matching TRBD1 (5 bases). Germline V gene sequence: CDR1 SGHAT, CDR2 FQNNGV. CDR3 length equals 15 residues. Trimming removed 7 bases at V and 4 bases at J, with 19 bases between. CDR3 sequence (DNA): TGTGCCAGCACCCCCGGGGGTATTAGGGTCTATGGCTACACCTTC. It codes for CASTPGGIRVYGYTF. Full variable domain (outside the CDR3, taken from reference TRBV11-2 and TRBJ1-2): EAGVAQSPRYKIIEKRQSVAFWCNPISGHATLYWYQQILGQGPKLLIQFQNNGVVDDSQLPKDRFSAERLKGVDSTLKIQPAKLEDSAVYLCASTPGGIRVYGYTFGSGTRLTVV.

The J gene is TRBJ2-7, the V gene TRBV10-1; TRBD1 aligns across 8 bases. Germline values: CDR1 WNHNN, CDR2 SYGVQD (reference sequence). The CDR3 runs to 14 residues. The V and J ends lost 5 bases and 2 bases, in that order; junction bases with no gene match: 5. This CDR3 is CASSPQGAAYEQYF. The CDR3 DNA sequence: TGCGCCAGCAGTCCTCAGGGGGCTGCCTACGAGCAGTACTTC.

The J gene is TRBJ2-7, the V gene TRBV10-3; D possibly corresponds to TRBD2 (6 bases). This CDR3 region has 21 residues. Germline values: CDR1 ENHRY, CDR2 SYGVKD. The V end lost 3 bases, the J end lost 2 bases, and 32 bases lay between the germline ends. The CDR3 DNA sequence: TGTGCCATCAGTGAATGGATGGGCGGGGTAGGGGTACTGGGGGATACCTACGAGCAGTACTTC. Its translation: CAISEWMGGVGVLGDTYEQYF.

The gene calls are TRBV19 and TRBJ2-7, with a weak D call TRBD1 (5 bases). The CDR3 loop spans 13 amino acids. Germline values: CDR1 LNHDA, CDR2 SQIVND (reference sequence). With 3 bases removed from V and 3 bases from J, the gap between germline ends came to 9 bases. CDR3 residues: CASSMGQSYEQYF. The CDR3 nucleotides read TGTGCCAGTAGTATGGGGCAGAGCTACGAGCAGTACTTC. Full variable domain (rest looked up from reference TRBV19 and TRBJ2-7): DGGITQSPKYLFRKEGQNVTLSCEQNLNHDAMYWYRQDPGQGLRLIYYSQIVNDFQKGDIAEGYSVSREKKESFPLTVTSAQKNPTAFYLCASSMGQSYEQYFGPGTRLTVT.

This clone was detected only a few times. The genes are TRBV7-9 and TRBJ2-1; TRBD2 matches at 11 bases. The ends lost 6 bases at V and 7 bases at J; junction bases unmatched: 11. The germline CDR1 and CDR2 sequences are SEHNR and FQNEAQ (reference sequence). The CDR3 has 16 residues. The CDR3 coding sequence is TGTGCCAGCAGTTCCGTAGCGGGGGGGCCGCGGAATGAGCAGTTCTTC. This encodes CASSSVAGGPRNEQFF.

V and J are TRBV7-2 and TRBJ2-7, with 9 positions matching TRBD2. The CDR3 spans 14 residues. The trim removed 5 bases at V and 2 bases at J, leaving 4 bases unmatched. Germline lookup yields CDR1 SGHTA and CDR2 FQGNSA. The CDR3 region is CASSPASGAYEQYF. CDR3 coding DNA: TGTGCCAGCAGCCCGGCTAGCGGGGCCTACGAGCAGTACTTC. Variable domain in full (rest from reference TRBV7-2 and TRBJ2-7): GAGVSQSPSNKVTEKGKDVELRCDPISGHTALYWYRQSLGQGLEFLIYFQGNSAPDKSGLPSDRFSAERTGGSVSTLTIQRTQQEDSAVYLCASSPASGAYEQYFGPGTRLTVT.

This chain connects TRBV7-2 to TRBJ2-5; TRBD1 is a possible D gene (6 bases). Between the trimmed V and J ends, which lost 3 bases and 3 bases, there was a span of 11 bases. Germline loops: CDR1 SGHTA, CDR2 FQGNSA. This CDR3 is built from 14 residues. CDR3 bases: TGTGCCAGCAGCTTTGCCGGGACAAAAGAGACCCAGTACTTC. This gives the protein CASSFAGTKETQYF.

The V gene is TRBV9, the J gene TRBJ1-1; D gene unclear. From germline, CDR1 is SGDLS and CDR2 YYNGEE. Trimming shortened V by 0 bases and J by 0 bases, and 12 bases separated the two germline ends. The CDR3 is 16 residues long. CDR3 bases: TGTGCCAGCAGCGTAGCAGGAGGCACTCTGAACACTGAAGCTTTCTTT. Translated: CASSVAGGTLNTEAFF.

The rearrangement joins TRBV6-5 to TRBJ1-2, with TRBD1 matching over 7 bases. The V and J ends lost 6 bases and 6 bases, in that order; junction bases with no gene match: 4. This CDR3 contains 12 residues. Germline V gene data show CDR1 as MNHEY and CDR2 as SVGAGI. The chain's CDR3 is CASSRQGNGYTF. In DNA, the CDR3 is TGTGCCAGCAGCCGACAGGGAAATGGCTACACCTTC.